This T cell receptor beta chain was identified in a study of Graves' ophthalmopathy and Graves' hyperthyroidism. The study's findings and limits: Cross-validated, the 13-signature model showed 87.88%/81.08% sensitivity/specificity, and 80%/75% in the test set. Most thyroid-expanded clonotypes exceeding 0.001 frequency were also found in blood. The model forecast ophthalmopathy progression, reaching roughly 65% sensitivity and approximately 72% specificity.

Concerning this clonotype: Its cognate antigen is unknown.

Other autoimmune disease, uncontrolled infection, pregnancy and lactation led to exclusion. RNA served as the template for amplifying TCR beta CDR3 regions. The library came from an HTBI-primed first-round RT-PCR and a second-round multiplex PCR. Via MiXCR, TCRdb re-called the multiplex PCR reads, giving one row per CDR3 protein. The sample lists around 1,200,000 distinct CDR3 sequences, about two fifths occurring once. The CDR3 contains 14 residues. Trimming removed 0 bases from V and 2 bases from J, with 10 bases in between. Germline CDR1 reads GTSNPN; CDR2 reads SVGIG (reference sequence). Specimen: peripheral blood or thyroid tissue (not recorded which). The rearrangement links TRBV30 to TRBJ1-1; no definite D call. This receptor was obtained from an adult man with Graves' hyperthyroidism. CDR3 loop: CAWSVSGLNTEAFF. Here the CDR3 DNA reads TGTGCCTGGAGTGTATCGGGGTTAAACACTGAAGCTTTCTTT.